The 9 T cell receptor beta chains below were found in one sample sequenced in a study of cytomegalovirus exposure and HLA in healthy donors (dated by TCRdb to 2015 to 2018). The method was the immunoSEQ multiplex PCR assay. The multiplex PCR relied on a mix of 60 forward primers for TCR Vbeta segments and 13 reverse primers for TCR Jbeta segments. Sourced from immuneACCESS, this table was stored by TCRdb with only in-frame sequences that have V and J called. A share of the clones is absent; for the studies checked, an unresolved V gene accounts for under half, and the remainder has no known explanation. Here the sample has approximately 170,000 clones; roughly 75% occur a single time. Approximately 5% of the sample comes from the top ten. The sequenced sample consisted of PBMCs. The receptor source for this set is a man in his thirties or forties in good health and CMV-seropositive.

The rearrangement links TRBV6-6 to TRBJ1-4, with TRBD1 as a possible D gene (6 bases). Between the trimmed V and J ends, which lost 7 bases and 6 bases, there was a span of 12 bases. Germline CDR1 reads MNHNY; CDR2 reads SVGAGI (reference sequence). The CDR3 is 13 residues long. CDR3 protein: CASKRQDYEKLFF. As DNA, the CDR3 is TGTGCCAGCAAGAGACAGGATTATGAAAAACTGTTTTTT.

The chain combines TRBV6-5 with TRBJ2-7, with TRBD2 identical over 8 bases. V dropped 6 bases and J dropped 3; count of bases not matched to a gene: 7. The CDR3 sequence is 14 residues long. CDR1 is MNHEY, CDR2 SVGAGI, per germline. Here the CDR3 DNA reads TGTGCCAGCAGCCGGGGGGGGGACCTCTACGAGCAGTACTTC. Translated, it gives CASSRGGDLYEQYF.

The chain employs TRBV10-3 and TRBJ1-2, with 9 bases aligning to TRBD1. Germline V gives CDR1 ENHRY, CDR2 SYGVKD. After removal of 3 bases from V and 4 bases from J, the junction contained 6 bases not matched to a gene. This CDR3 comprises 15 residues. The CDR3: CAISELGTGTYGYTF. DNA for the CDR3: TGTGCCATCAGTGAACTAGGGACAGGGACCTATGGCTACACCTTC.

V is TRBV7-2 and J is TRBJ1-5; the D gene is possibly TRBD1 (6 bases). Trimming removed 5 bases at V and 5 bases at J, with 13 bases between. This CDR3 region has 14 residues. Germline-derived CDR1 and CDR2 are SGHTA and FQGNSA. CDR3 region: CASSQGGFYQPQHF. In DNA, the CDR3 is TGTGCCAGCAGCCAAGGGGGTTTTTATCAGCCCCAGCATTTT.

V and J are TRBV29-1 and TRBJ2-6, with TRBD1 as a possible D gene (6 bases). This CDR3 region has 15 residues. Per the germline V gene, CDR1 is SQVTM and CDR2 is ANQGSEA. V was pared by 6 bases and J by 0 bases, with 12 bases between. CDR3: CSVSDRSSGANVLTF. The DNA for the CDR3 is TGCAGCGTCTCGGACAGAAGCTCTGGGGCCAACGTCCTGACTTTC. The full variable domain, with the rest looked up from reference TRBV29-1 and TRBJ2-6, is SAVISQKPSRDICQRGTSLTIQCQVDSQVTMMFWYRQQPGQSLTLIATANQGSEATYESGFVIDKFPISRPNLTFSTLTVSNMSPEDSSIYLCSVSDRSSGANVLTFGAGSRLTVL.

This chain links TRBV19 with TRBJ1-1; TRBD1 is a possible D gene (5 bases). The CDR3 spans 11 residues. Germline V gives CDR1 LNHDA, CDR2 SQIVND (reference sequence). V gave up 9 bases and J gave up 8 bases, with 13 bases separating them. The chain's CDR3 is CARRGHPEAFF. CDR3 sequence (DNA): TGTGCCAGGAGAGGACATCCCGAAGCTTTCTTT.

J is TRBJ1-1 and V is TRBV27; D might be TRBD1 (5 bases). The CDR3 has 16 residues. Germline CDR1 MNHEY, CDR2 SMNVEV (reference sequence). V gave up 4 bases and J gave up 5 bases, with 20 bases separating them. In nucleotides, the CDR3 is TGTGCCAGCAGTTCAAACCCGGGACTCCTAGGAACTGAAGCTTTCTTT. It encodes CASSSNPGLLGTEAFF.

Only a few counts were recorded for this clone. This chain connects TRBV27 to TRBJ2-1, with a possible D match to TRBD1 (6 bases). The V and J ends lost 5 bases and 5 bases respectively, with 13 bases between them. Germline values: CDR1 MNHEY, CDR2 SMNVEV (reference sequence). The CDR3 has 14 residues. The CDR3 sequence: CASSPLDRNNEQFF. The CDR3 DNA is TGTGCCAGCAGTCCCCTGGACAGAAACAATGAGCAGTTCTTC.

The chain recombines TRBV9 with TRBJ2-1; D is undetermined. Trimming took 0 bases from V and 8 from J, leaving 15 bases between them. The CDR3 extends over 15 amino acids. CDR1 is SGDLS and CDR2 is YYNGEE in the germline V gene. Here the CDR3 DNA reads TGTGCCAGCAGCGTAGCCCCCCTAGGCCCCGATGAGCAGTTCTTC. Its protein product is CASSVAPLGPDEQFF. The variable domain in full, with the rest retrieved from reference TRBV9 and TRBJ2-1, is DSGVTQTPKHLITATGQRVTLRCSPRSGDLSVYWYQQSLDQGLQFLIQYYNGEERAKGNILERFSAQQFPDLHSELNLSSLELGDSALYFCASSVAPLGPDEQFFGPGTRLTVL.